The rows below give T cell receptor beta chains drawn from one sample of a study of T-cell reconstitution after alpha-beta-depleted transplantation in children. TCRdb reprocessed the PCR reads with MiXCR, giving one entry per CDR3 protein. The data show fewer than 550,000 distinct CDR3 sequences, approximately 10% seen once. This sample comprised PBMCs from the stem cell graft donor, obtained from the stem cell graft. These receptors all stem from a human donor who donated a stem cell graft to a child with acute myeloid leukemia. Both conserved end residues are part of each CDR3. The D gene is left open where the match is weak. Where a row states a size, it is once, few, many or the class of an expanded clone; other rows omit it.

v_call: TRBV5-1
j_call: TRBJ2-5
clone_size: .
d_call: .
cdr3_length: 14
cdr3_nt: TGCGCCAGCAGCAGCGGTCGGGGGGCAGAGACCCAGTACTTC
cdr3_aa: CASSSGRGAETQYF

v_call: TRBV5-6
j_call: TRBJ2-1
clone_size: .
d_call: TRBD1
cdr3_length: 18
cdr3_nt: TGTGCCAGCAGCCCTGGGACAGGGGGTTGGAGTTCCTACAATGAGCAGTTCTTC
cdr3_aa: CASSPGTGGWSSYNEQFF

v_call: TRBV2
j_call: TRBJ1-4
clone_size: .
d_call: .
cdr3_length: 16
cdr3_nt: TGTGCCAGCAGTGATGGGAATTTGGGATTGAGCGAAAAACTGTTTTTT
cdr3_aa: CASSDGNLGLSEKLFF

v_call: TRBV7-3
j_call: TRBJ2-1
clone_size: few
d_call: TRBD2
cdr3_length: 16
cdr3_nt: TGTGCCAGCAGCTCCTCCGGCGGGAGCTTTTACAATGAGCAGTTCTTC
cdr3_aa: CASSSSGGSFYNEQFF

v_call: TRBV5-1
j_call: TRBJ2-3
clone_size: many
d_call: .
cdr3_length: 15
cdr3_nt: TGCGCCAGCAGCTTGGATGGACCAGTCACAGATACGCAGTATTTT
cdr3_aa: CASSLDGPVTDTQYF

v_call: TRBV5-1
j_call: TRBJ2-5
clone_size: few
d_call: TRBD2
cdr3_length: 14
cdr3_nt: TGCGCCAGCAGGACTAGCGGGAACCAAGAGACCCAGTACTTC
cdr3_aa: CASRTSGNQETQYF

v_call: TRBV18
j_call: TRBJ2-2
clone_size: many
d_call: .
cdr3_length: 15
cdr3_nt: TGTGCCAGCTCCCTCAAGATTTCGAACACCGGGGAGCTGTTTTTT
cdr3_aa: CASSLKISNTGELFF

v_call: TRBV9
j_call: TRBJ2-3
clone_size: few
d_call: TRBD2
cdr3_length: 17
cdr3_nt: TGTGCCAGCAGCGTAGATCCCAGCGGGAGGGCCGCAGATACGCAGTATTTT
cdr3_aa: CASSVDPSGRAADTQYF

v_call: TRBV5-1
j_call: TRBJ2-3
clone_size: many
d_call: .
cdr3_length: 15
cdr3_nt: TGCGCCAGCAGCTTGGCTAGCGCTAACACAGATACGCAGTATTTT
cdr3_aa: CASSLASANTDTQYF

v_call: TRBV4-2
j_call: TRBJ2-1
clone_size: few
d_call: .
cdr3_length: 16
cdr3_nt: TGTGCCAGCAGCCAAACCGGAGCCGGGACCCATTTTGAGCAGTTCTTC
cdr3_aa: CASSQTGAGTHFEQFF

v_call: TRBV19
j_call: TRBJ2-1
clone_size: .
d_call: .
cdr3_length: 11
cdr3_nt: TGTGCCAGTAGTATCGGCGGTGAGCAGTTCTTC
cdr3_aa: CASSIGGEQFF

v_call: TRBV6-5
j_call: TRBJ2-3
clone_size: many
d_call: TRBD2
cdr3_length: 14
cdr3_nt: TGTGCCAGCAGTCTTCGGACTAGTACAGATACGCAGTATTTT
cdr3_aa: CASSLRTSTDTQYF

v_call: TRBV6-5
j_call: TRBJ2-6
clone_size: few
d_call: TRBD1
cdr3_length: 18
cdr3_nt: TGTGCCAGCAGTTACGGGACAGGGGTCCGCTCTGGGGCCAACGTCCTGACTTTC
cdr3_aa: CASSYGTGVRSGANVLTF

v_call: TRBV6-2/TRBV6-3
j_call: TRBJ1-5
clone_size: .
d_call: .
cdr3_length: 15
cdr3_nt: TGTGCCAGCAGTCCACCTCTTCCGTCGGTTCAGCCCCAGCATTTT
cdr3_aa: CASSPPLPSVQPQHF

v_call: TRBV15
j_call: TRBJ2-1
clone_size: .
d_call: .
cdr3_length: 13
cdr3_nt: TGTGCCACCAGCCTGGACAGCTACAATGAGCAGTTCTTC
cdr3_aa: CATSLDSYNEQFF

v_call: TRBV19
j_call: TRBJ1-1
clone_size: .
d_call: TRBD1
cdr3_length: 16
cdr3_nt: TGTGCCAGTAGTAGGACAGGGAGGAGAACGGACACTGAAGCTTTCTTT
cdr3_aa: CASSRTGRRTDTEAFF

v_call: TRBV30
j_call: TRBJ1-2
clone_size: .
d_call: TRBD1
cdr3_length: 14
cdr3_nt: TGTGCCTGCTTTGGAAGGGGGCTGGACTATGGCTACACCTTC
cdr3_aa: CACFGRGLDYGYTF

v_call: TRBV7-2
j_call: TRBJ1-6
clone_size: few
d_call: .
cdr3_length: 16
cdr3_nt: TGTGCCAGCAGCTTAGCAGGGCGCTCTTATAATTCACCCCTCCACTTT
cdr3_aa: CASSLAGRSYNSPLHF

v_call: TRBV20-1
j_call: TRBJ1-6
clone_size: .
d_call: TRBD1
cdr3_length: 15
cdr3_nt: TGCAGTGCTAGTAGGCAGACAGGGGTATATTCACCCCTCCACTTT
cdr3_aa: CSASRQTGVYSPLHF

v_call: TRBV4-3
j_call: TRBJ1-5
clone_size: .
d_call: .
cdr3_length: 16
cdr3_nt: TGCGCCAGCAGCCAAGATTCGGGACGGAACAATCAGCCCCAGCATTTT
cdr3_aa: CASSQDSGRNNQPQHF

v_call: TRBV5-1
j_call: TRBJ2-7
clone_size: many
d_call: TRBD1
cdr3_length: 14
cdr3_nt: TGCGCCAGCAGCGAAACAGGGGGCTGGTACGAGCAGTACTTC
cdr3_aa: CASSETGGWYEQYF

v_call: TRBV20-1
j_call: TRBJ2-1
clone_size: .
d_call: .
cdr3_length: 15
cdr3_nt: TGCAGTGCTAGTAGGTCACAGGACTCCTACAATGAGCAGTTCTTC
cdr3_aa: CSASRSQDSYNEQFF

v_call: TRBV7-9
j_call: TRBJ2-5
clone_size: many
d_call: TRBD2
cdr3_length: 15
cdr3_nt: TGTGCCAGCAGCCCCGGGACTAGCGGGAGGGAGACCCAGTACTTC
cdr3_aa: CASSPGTSGRETQYF

v_call: TRBV20-1
j_call: TRBJ2-6
clone_size: .
d_call: .
cdr3_length: 15
cdr3_nt: TGCAGTGCTAGAGTGGGGTCCCCTGGGGCCAACGTCCTGACTTTC
cdr3_aa: CSARVGSPGANVLTF

v_call: TRBV7-2
j_call: TRBJ2-1
clone_size: many
d_call: .
cdr3_length: 12
cdr3_nt: TGTGCCAGCAGCCTGAGGGTCAATGAGCAGTTCTTC
cdr3_aa: CASSLRVNEQFF

v_call: TRBV4-1
j_call: TRBJ2-5
clone_size: .
d_call: .
cdr3_length: 16
cdr3_nt: TGCGCCAGCAGCCAAGGAGAGAGCGGGCCACAAGAGACCCAGTACTTC
cdr3_aa: CASSQGESGPQETQYF

v_call: TRBV2
j_call: TRBJ1-5
clone_size: .
d_call: .
cdr3_length: 15
cdr3_nt: TGTGCCAGCAGTGGGGGAAGGGCGGGCAATCAGCCCCAGCATTTT
cdr3_aa: CASSGGRAGNQPQHF

v_call: TRBV10-3
j_call: TRBJ1-1
clone_size: many
d_call: .
cdr3_length: 15
cdr3_nt: TGTGCCATCAGAGCATCGGGACTCTTGAACACTGAAGCTTTCTTT
cdr3_aa: CAIRASGLLNTEAFF

v_call: TRBV7-2
j_call: TRBJ1-2
clone_size: few
d_call: .
cdr3_length: 13
cdr3_nt: TGTGCCAGCAGCCGGTTGGGGAGTGGGGGCTACACCTTC
cdr3_aa: CASSRLGSGGYTF

v_call: TRBV7-9
j_call: TRBJ2-5
clone_size: many
d_call: TRBD1
cdr3_length: 15
cdr3_nt: TGTGCCAGCAGCTCCGGACAGGGTTCAGGAGAGACCCAGTACTTC
cdr3_aa: CASSSGQGSGETQYF

v_call: TRBV20-1
j_call: TRBJ2-7
clone_size: few
d_call: TRBD2
cdr3_length: 16
cdr3_nt: TGCAGTGCTAGAGCCCCGACTAGCGGGTCTACCTACGAGCAGTACTTC
cdr3_aa: CSARAPTSGSTYEQYF

v_call: TRBV7-2
j_call: TRBJ2-3
clone_size: few
d_call: TRBD2
cdr3_length: 22
cdr3_nt: TGTGCCAGCAGCAGCCAGGAGGGGACAGAGCGGCTTAGCGGGAGGGGCCCAGATACGCAGTATTTT
cdr3_aa: CASSSQEGTERLSGRGPDTQYF

v_call: TRBV5-1
j_call: TRBJ2-5
clone_size: many
d_call: .
cdr3_length: 13
cdr3_nt: TGCGCCAGCAGACTAGCACATAAAGAGACCCAGTACTTC
cdr3_aa: CASRLAHKETQYF

v_call: TRBV5-1
j_call: TRBJ1-5
clone_size: many
d_call: .
cdr3_length: 15
cdr3_nt: TGCGCCAGCAGCTTGGACAGGGCTAGCAATCAGCCCCAGCATTTT
cdr3_aa: CASSLDRASNQPQHF

v_call: TRBV5-6
j_call: TRBJ2-3
clone_size: few
d_call: .
cdr3_length: 12
cdr3_nt: TGTGCCAGCAGCTTTGGCCGGAGCGCGCAGTATTTT
cdr3_aa: CASSFGRSAQYF

v_call: TRBV20-1
j_call: TRBJ2-1
clone_size: .
d_call: TRBD2
cdr3_length: 13
cdr3_nt: TGCAGTCTCCGACTAGCGGGGTACAATGAGCAGTTCTTC
cdr3_aa: CSLRLAGYNEQFF

v_call: TRBV20-1
j_call: TRBJ2-7
clone_size: .
d_call: TRBD2
cdr3_length: 17
cdr3_nt: TGCAGTGCTAGAGATCCCGCGTATAGCGGGAGAAGTGGAGAGCAGTACTTC
cdr3_aa: CSARDPAYSGRSGEQYF

v_call: TRBV28
j_call: TRBJ2-1
clone_size: many
d_call: TRBD2
cdr3_length: 14
cdr3_nt: TGTGCCAGTTTGACTAGCGGGAGGCCCAATGAGCAGTTCTTC
cdr3_aa: CASLTSGRPNEQFF

v_call: TRBV6-5
j_call: TRBJ2-3
clone_size: .
d_call: .
cdr3_length: 14
cdr3_nt: TGTGCCAGCAGTTACTCTCATAGTACAGATACGCAGTATTTT
cdr3_aa: CASSYSHSTDTQYF

v_call: TRBV6-1
j_call: TRBJ2-2
clone_size: .
d_call: TRBD1
cdr3_length: 13
cdr3_nt: TGTGCCAGCACCGGACAGGGGCCCGGGGAGCTGTTTTTT
cdr3_aa: CASTGQGPGELFF

v_call: TRBV7-2
j_call: TRBJ2-5
clone_size: .
d_call: .
cdr3_length: 14
cdr3_nt: TGTGCCAGCAGCAAACCGGGTGGGAGGGAGACCCAGTACTTC
cdr3_aa: CASSKPGGRETQYF

v_call: TRBV2
j_call: TRBJ2-7
clone_size: .
d_call: TRBD2
cdr3_length: 13
cdr3_nt: TGTGCCAGCACGGGGGGATCGGTCTACGAGCAGTACTTC
cdr3_aa: CASTGGSVYEQYF

v_call: TRBV5-1
j_call: TRBJ2-7
clone_size: few
d_call: TRBD1
cdr3_length: 15
cdr3_nt: TGCGCCAGCAGCATCGGACAGGGCGGGATTTACGAGCAGTACTTC
cdr3_aa: CASSIGQGGIYEQYF

v_call: TRBV12-3/TRBV12-4
j_call: TRBJ1-5
clone_size: .
d_call: .
cdr3_length: 13
cdr3_nt: TGTGCCAGCACCCCGGACATGAATCAGCCCCAGCATTTT
cdr3_aa: CASTPDMNQPQHF

v_call: TRBV7-2
j_call: TRBJ2-7
clone_size: .
d_call: TRBD1
cdr3_length: 15
cdr3_nt: TGTGCCAGCAGCCCGACCGGGACAGCACCCTACGAGCAGTACTTC
cdr3_aa: CASSPTGTAPYEQYF

v_call: TRBV6-5
j_call: TRBJ1-2
clone_size: .
d_call: .
cdr3_length: 13
cdr3_nt: TGTGCCAGCAGTTACTCGTCTTTTTATGGCTACACCTTC
cdr3_aa: CASSYSSFYGYTF

v_call: TRBV24-1
j_call: TRBJ2-1
clone_size: many
d_call: TRBD2
cdr3_length: 16
cdr3_nt: TGTGCCACCAGTGATGCCGGGACTAGCGGGAGACATGAGCAGTTCTTC
cdr3_aa: CATSDAGTSGRHEQFF

v_call: TRBV5-1
j_call: TRBJ1-1
clone_size: .
d_call: TRBD1
cdr3_length: 14
cdr3_nt: TGCGCCAGCAGCTTGGGTACAGGGGGGTCTGAAGCTTTCTTT
cdr3_aa: CASSLGTGGSEAFF

v_call: TRBV4-2
j_call: TRBJ2-5
clone_size: .
d_call: .
cdr3_length: 15
cdr3_nt: TGTGCCAGCAGTCCAGGGGGGGGGGTCGGAGAGACCCAGTACTTC
cdr3_aa: CASSPGGGVGETQYF

v_call: TRBV10-3
j_call: TRBJ2-7
clone_size: .
d_call: TRBD1
cdr3_length: 14
cdr3_nt: TGTGCCATCAACCCCGGGACAGGGGCCAACGAGCAGTACTTC
cdr3_aa: CAINPGTGANEQYF

v_call: TRBV4-3
j_call: TRBJ1-5
clone_size: .
d_call: TRBD1
cdr3_length: 15
cdr3_nt: TGCGCCAGCAGCCAAGAAGGACAGGCTGATCAGCCCCAGCATTTT
cdr3_aa: CASSQEGQADQPQHF

v_call: TRBV5-1
j_call: TRBJ2-3
clone_size: .
d_call: .
cdr3_length: 14
cdr3_nt: TGCGCCAGCAGAACCCTCAGGGGTCCAGATACGCAGTATTTT
cdr3_aa: CASRTLRGPDTQYF

v_call: TRBV2
j_call: TRBJ2-3
clone_size: .
d_call: TRBD2
cdr3_length: 15
cdr3_nt: TGTGCCAGCAGAGACACTAGCGGGGGACTTAATACGCAGTATTTT
cdr3_aa: CASRDTSGGLNTQYF

v_call: TRBV6-2/TRBV6-3
j_call: TRBJ1-2
clone_size: .
d_call: TRBD1
cdr3_length: 14
cdr3_nt: TGTGCCAGCAGTTACTCGACAGGGATCGATGGCTACACCTTC
cdr3_aa: CASSYSTGIDGYTF